A selection of T cell receptor beta chains follows, all from one sample in a study of Tregs in tolerant kidney transplant recipients. Measured with immunoSEQ multiplex PCR; TCRdb has only the in-frame clones, and not every one. In the table there are fewer than 100,000 clones, around 93% of which are singletons. Sequenced here: Tregs from blood, sampled before the transplant. The receptor source for this set is a human donor who received a combined kidney and bone marrow transplant. CDR3s include the opening cysteine and the closing phenylalanine or tryptophan. D genes are given only for firm matches. Clone size appears in some rows only: once, few, many, or a class for an expanded clone.

cdr3_aa	cdr3_nt	clone_size	j_call	v_call	d_call
CASSPQGNTEAFF	TGTGCCAGCTCACCACAGGGGAACACTGAAGCTTTCTTT	.	TRBJ1-1	TRBV18	.
CASSLAQDQPQHF	TGTGCCAGCAGCCTCGCCCAGGATCAGCCCCAGCATTTT	few	TRBJ1-5	TRBV11-2	.
CASSEELAGGFQETQYF	TGTGCCAGCAGTGAAGAACTAGCGGGAGGGTTCCAAGAGACCCAGTACTTC	.	TRBJ2-5	TRBV6-1	TRBD2
CATPGLAGGPSYEQYF	TGCGCCACCCCGGGACTAGCGGGAGGGCCGTCCTACGAGCAGTACTTC	.	TRBJ2-7	TRBV10-1	TRBD2
CASSTDRGVLNEQFF	TGTGCCAGCAGTACGGACAGGGGGGTGCTAAATGAGCAGTTCTTC	.	TRBJ2-1	TRBV27	TRBD1
CASRSKRGNRGHCHSNQPQHF	TGCGCCAGCAGATCTAAAAGGGGGAACAGGGGGCACTGTCATAGCAATCAGCCCCAGCATTTT	.	TRBJ1-5	TRBV5-1	TRBD1
CSTGQGGELFF	TGCAGCACCGGTCAGGGCGGGGAGCTGTTTTTT	.	TRBJ2-2	TRBV29-1	.
CAISVKRTENTGELFF	TGTGCCATCAGTGTGAAACGGACTGAAAACACCGGGGAGCTGTTTTTT	.	TRBJ2-2	TRBV10-3	.
CASSPRSGIYEQYF	TGTGCCAGCAGTCCCCGAAGCGGGATCTACGAGCAGTACTTC	.	TRBJ2-7	TRBV28	TRBD2
CASSPRQGKDSYEQYF	TGTGCCAGCAGTCCCCGACAGGGGAAGGACTCCTACGAGCAGTACTTC	.	TRBJ2-7	TRBV28	TRBD1
CAWRGIQGSSGSLNEQYF	TGTGCCTGGAGGGGAATACAGGGGTCGTCGGGTAGTCTGAACGAGCAGTACTTC	.	TRBJ2-7	TRBV30	TRBD1
CASRNSPATGDTQYF	TGTGCCAGTAGAAACTCCCCCGCCACGGGAGATACGCAGTATTTT	once	TRBJ2-3	TRBV19	.
CASSQDAPSTSRDTQYF	TGCGCCAGCAGCCAAGACGCCCCATCGACTAGCCGTGATACGCAGTATTTT	.	TRBJ2-3	TRBV4-1	TRBD2
CASSFDRSPYEQYF	TGCGCCAGCAGCTTTGATCGCAGCCCCTACGAGCAGTACTTC	.	TRBJ2-7	TRBV5-1	.
CASRGTFEKLFF	TGTGCCAGCAGGGGGACCTTTGAAAAACTGTTTTTT	.	TRBJ1-4	TRBV6-6	.
CASSETSGPQETQYF	TGTGCCAGCAGCGAGACTAGCGGCCCGCAAGAGACCCAGTACTTC	.	TRBJ2-5	TRBV25-1	TRBD2
CASSLTGASSYEQYF	TGCGCCAGCAGCTTGACGGGGGCAAGCTCCTACGAGCAGTACTTC	.	TRBJ2-7	TRBV5-1	.
CASSQTFSPTSDYTGELFF	TGTGCCAGCAGCCAAACATTTTCCCCGACTAGCGACTACACCGGGGAGCTGTTTTTT	.	TRBJ2-2	TRBV5-4	TRBD2
CASTTGPLEGELFF	TGCGCCAGCACGACAGGGCCACTTGAGGGGGAGCTGTTTTTT	.	TRBJ2-2	TRBV5-1	TRBD1
CASSLKSGGSYEQYF	TGTGCCAGCAGCTTAAAGTCAGGGGGGTCCTACGAGCAGTACTTC	.	TRBJ2-7	TRBV7-3	.
CASSSDGETQYF	TGTGCCAGCAGCTCGGACGGCGAGACCCAGTACTTC	.	TRBJ2-5	TRBV5-4	.
CASSLDGLAGWVTQYF	TGTGCCAGCAGCTTAGATGGCCTAGCGGGATGGGTGACCCAGTACTTC	.	TRBJ2-5	TRBV7-2	TRBD2
CASSSPSYEQYF	TGTGCCAGCAGCTCTCCTTCCTACGAGCAGTACTTC	.	TRBJ2-7	TRBV5-4	.
CASSPGQDYGYTF	TGTGCCAGCAGCCCGGGACAGGACTATGGCTACACCTTC	.	TRBJ1-2	TRBV5-6	TRBD1
CASSRAPEREKLFF	TGTGCCAGCAGTCGAGCCCCAGAGCGGGAAAAACTGTTTTTT	.	TRBJ1-4	TRBV28	.
CASSMVGSYEQYF	TGCGCCAGCAGCATGGTGGGGTCCTACGAGCAGTACTTC	.	TRBJ2-7	TRBV5-1	.
CASSQEKGRGTYEQYF	TGCGCCAGCAGCCAAGAAAAGGGCAGGGGTACCTACGAGCAGTACTTC	.	TRBJ2-7	TRBV4-1	.